The T cell receptor beta chain described here comes from a study of response to subunit inactivated influenza vaccine. General study results and limits: Authors suggested each seasonal influenza vaccination recruits few new T cells.

Ten or more counts support this clonotype. Its target is unknown. MiXCR was run by TCRdb on the RT-PCR reads, yielding one entry per CDR3 protein. The profile shows over 300,000 distinct CDR3 sequences, 21% of them singletons. This CDR3 is 16 amino acids long. From germline, CDR1 is SEHNR and CDR2 FQNEAQ (reference sequence). Deletions cut 6 bases from V and 0 bases from J, with 17 bases between. This chain uses TRBV7-9 with TRBJ1-2; the D is unclear. This specimen was PBMCs from blood, taken less than 22 months after vaccination. This TCR derives from a man in his fifties or sixties who received an inactivated influenza vaccine. The CDR3 coding sequence is TGTGCCAGCAGGGTAGCGGGTAGGAGAGCTAACTATGGCTACACCTTC. Translated: CASRVAGRRANYGYTF.